The T cell receptor (beta chain) under discussion was sequenced for a study of CD8 T cells in ankylosing spondylitis. Each CDR3 protein gets one entry after TCRdb re-called the 5' RACE reads with MiXCR. The sample has nearly 350,000 distinct CDR3 sequences, roughly 15% seen once. Study results and caveats: As for the disease-linked clones, they showed a CD8+ phenotype and occurred at relatively low frequencies in peripheral blood.

The sample holds a few counts of this clonotype. Its specificity is not known. J lost 7 bases, V lost 0 bases, and 14 bases had no gene match. Looked up from germline, CDR1 is MGHDK and CDR2 is SYGVNS. The CDR3 is 18 residues long. The chain recombines TRBV25-1 with TRBJ2-1, with TRBD2 identical over 8 bases. The specimen sequenced was blood, either unsorted or a sorted T cell fraction (not recorded which). The TCR was taken from a male donor with ankylosing spondylitis or in good health (not recorded which). The CDR3 is CASSEYTKAGASRNEQFF. The CDR3 region has the DNA TGTGCCAGCAGTGAATATACCAAAGCGGGAGCATCACGGAATGAGCAGTTCTTC.